Listed below are T cell receptor beta chains from one sample, sequenced in a study of T cell clonotyping in hematopoietic cell transplantation. Sequencing was performed with immunoSEQ multiplex PCR; in TCRdb, only in-frame clones are kept and a portion is missing. The sample includes fewer than 20,000 clones, roughly 82% of them seen just once. The starting material was peripheral blood mononuclear cells, obtained before stem cell transplant. All receptors derive from a man in his forties or fifties with acute myeloid leukemia. Some clones in this sample may be carry-over from other donors' samples. Each CDR3 is given with its conserved first and last residue. Fields, in order: clone size, V gene, J gene, D gene, CDR3 DNA, CDR3 protein. A D gene is named only where the DNA matches it firmly. Clone size appears in some rows only: once, few, many, or a class for an expanded clone.

abundance: once
v_gene: TRBV19
j_gene: TRBJ2-3
d_gene: -
CDR3nt: TGTGCCAGTAGTATGGTGCACAACACAGATACGCAGTATTTT
CDR3aa: CASSMVHNTDTQYF

abundance: -
v_gene: TRBV7-9
j_gene: TRBJ2-3
d_gene: -
CDR3nt: TGTGCCAGCAGCCCCACGGTCATCTTTACGCAGTATTTT
CDR3aa: CASSPTVIFTQYF

abundance: -
v_gene: TRBV7-2
j_gene: TRBJ2-7
d_gene: -
CDR3nt: TGTGCCAGCAGCTTAGGTCGGGGGAACTCCTACGAGCAGTACTTC
CDR3aa: CASSLGRGNSYEQYF

abundance: -
v_gene: TRBV7-8
j_gene: TRBJ1-1
d_gene: -
CDR3nt: TGTGCCAGCAGCTCCCGGACAGCTCCGAGGGGCACTGAAGCTTTCTTT
CDR3aa: CASSSRTAPRGTEAFF

abundance: once
v_gene: TRBV7-2
j_gene: TRBJ1-2
d_gene: TRBD1
CDR3nt: TGTGCCAGCAGCCGACAGGGGGATTTCTCTGGCTACACCTTC
CDR3aa: CASSRQGDFSGYTF

abundance: -
v_gene: TRBV11-2
j_gene: TRBJ1-6
d_gene: -
CDR3nt: TGTGCCAGCAGCTCCGCATCGGTCGGGGCCCTCCACTTT
CDR3aa: CASSSASVGALHF

abundance: -
v_gene: TRBV11-3
j_gene: TRBJ1-1
d_gene: -
CDR3nt: TGTGCCAGCAGCTTAGGACCGGTTGGATACACTGAAGCTTTCTTT
CDR3aa: CASSLGPVGYTEAFF

abundance: -
v_gene: TRBV2
j_gene: TRBJ2-1
d_gene: TRBD2
CDR3nt: TGTGCCAGCAGTCCGACTAGCGGGGGGGCCTTTGAGCAGTTCTTC
CDR3aa: CASSPTSGGAFEQFF

abundance: -
v_gene: TRBV7-2
j_gene: TRBJ1-1
d_gene: -
CDR3nt: TGTGCCAGCAGCACAGATATGAACACTGAAGCTTTCTTT
CDR3aa: CASSTDMNTEAFF

abundance: -
v_gene: TRBV30
j_gene: TRBJ2-5
d_gene: -
CDR3nt: TGTGCCTGGAGTGTCGGCAGTCAAGAGACCCAGTACTTC
CDR3aa: CAWSVGSQETQYF

abundance: -
v_gene: TRBV7-2
j_gene: TRBJ1-1
d_gene: -
CDR3nt: TGTGCCAGCAGCTTAGAACTGGAAGCTTTCTTT
CDR3aa: CASSLELEAFF